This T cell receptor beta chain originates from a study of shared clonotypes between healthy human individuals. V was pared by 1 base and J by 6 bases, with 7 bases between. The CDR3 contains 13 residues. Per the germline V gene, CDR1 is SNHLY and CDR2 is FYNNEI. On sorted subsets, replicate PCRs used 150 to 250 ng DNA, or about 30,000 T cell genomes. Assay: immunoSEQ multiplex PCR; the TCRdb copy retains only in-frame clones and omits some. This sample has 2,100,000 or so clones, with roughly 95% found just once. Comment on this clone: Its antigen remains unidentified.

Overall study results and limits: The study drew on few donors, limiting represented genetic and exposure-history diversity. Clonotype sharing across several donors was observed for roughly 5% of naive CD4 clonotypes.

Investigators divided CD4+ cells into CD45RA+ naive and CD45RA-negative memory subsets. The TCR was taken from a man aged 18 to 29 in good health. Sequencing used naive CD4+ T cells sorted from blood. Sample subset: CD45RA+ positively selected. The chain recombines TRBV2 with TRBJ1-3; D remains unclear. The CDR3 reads CASSEDSKNTIYF. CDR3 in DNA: TGTGCCAGCAGTGAAGACAGCAAAAACACCATATATTTT.